This is a list of T cell receptor beta chains from one sample in a study of beta chain features in type 1 diabetes. Profiled with immunoSEQ multiplex PCR; TCRdb holds only in-frame clones, not every one. Of 130,000 or so clones listed, roughly 17% are singletons. Sequencing input: central memory CD4+ T cells from blood. All receptors come from a man between 18 and 35 years old with type 1 diabetes. Each CDR3 is given with its conserved first and last residue. The order of the fields is V gene, J gene, D gene, clone size, CDR3 length, CDR3 DNA, CDR3 protein. The D gene is left open where the match is weak. Some rows mark clone size as missing; the rest say once, few, many or name a class of expanded clone.

>TRBV18|TRBJ2-1|-|few|17
TGTGCCAGCTCACCACCTTCCCGGACCTCCTCCTACAATGAGCAGTTCTTC
CASSPPSRTSSYNEQFF
>TRBV7-9|TRBJ2-3|TRBD2|many|16
TGTGCCAGCAGCCGAGACGGTAGCGGGAGTTCAGATACGCAGTATTTT
CASSRDGSGSSDTQYF
>TRBV7-2|TRBJ1-2|TRBD1|few|17
TGTGCCAGCAGCTTAGTGGGACAGGTATCCTCCTACTATGGCTACACCTTC
CASSLVGQVSSYYGYTF
>TRBV27|TRBJ1-2|-|few|13
TGTGCCAGCCGGAGGACGGCGAACTATGGCTACACCTTC
CASRRTANYGYTF
>TRBV4-2|TRBJ2-6|-|-|17
TGTGCCAGCAGCCAAGATCGGGCAGGCTCTGGGGCCAACGTCCTGACTTTC
CASSQDRAGSGANVLTF
>TRBV2|TRBJ2-4|TRBD2|once|14
TGTGCCAGCAGTGTTAGCGGGGGCGAAAACATTCAGTACTTC
CASSVSGGENIQYF
>TRBV30|TRBJ1-4|-|-|11
TGTGCCTGGAGTGTACGAGAAAAACTGTTTTTT
CAWSVREKLFF
>TRBV7-9|TRBJ2-7|-|-|16
TGTGCCAGCAGCTTAATCGGTGGGGCAGACTCCTACGAGCAGTACTTC
CASSLIGGADSYEQYF
>TRBV6-4|TRBJ2-1|-|-|16
TGTGCCAGCAGTGACGCCCCAGGGGCCGCTCGGAATGAGCAGTTCTTC
CASSDAPGAARNEQFF
>TRBV7-2|TRBJ2-7|-|-|11
TGTGCCAGCAGCCCGTCCTACGAGCAGTACTTC
CASSPSYEQYF
>TRBV6-6|TRBJ2-7|TRBD2|few|11
TGTGCCAGCAGGCGGGAGTACGAGCAGTACTTC
CASRREYEQYF
>TRBV7-2|TRBJ2-1|TRBD2|few|16
TGTGCCAGCAGCCCCATTGAAGCGGGAGGATACAATGAGCAGTTCTTC
CASSPIEAGGYNEQFF
>TRBV20-1|TRBJ2-7|-|-|10
TGCAGTGCTTCGGCTTACGAGCAGTACTTC
CSASAYEQYF
>TRBV18|TRBJ2-5|-|few|16
TGTGCCAGCTCTCCACGTCTGGGGGATACGCAAGAGACCCAGTACTTC
CASSPRLGDTQETQYF
>TRBV18|TRBJ2-6|-|-|16
TGTGCCAGCTCACCAAAAACCGACGCTGGGGCCAACGTCCTGACTTTC
CASSPKTDAGANVLTF
>TRBV7-2|TRBJ2-5|-|few|15
TGTGCCAGCAGCAAAGAGGGACTCCGACAAGAGACCCAGTACTTC
CASSKEGLRQETQYF
>TRBV7-9|TRBJ2-5|-|few|11
TGTGCCAGCAGCTCACAAGAGACCCAGTACTTC
CASSSQETQYF
>TRBV28|TRBJ2-1|TRBD2|-|19
TGTGCCAGCAGTCCTATGACAGGACTAGCGGGAGGTCTTTGGAATGAGCAGTTCTTC
CASSPMTGLAGGLWNEQFF
>TRBV5-1|TRBJ2-7|-|few|14
TGCGCCAGCAGCTTGCAGATTGAAACCTACGAGCAGTACTTC
CASSLQIETYEQYF
>TRBV18|TRBJ2-3|TRBD2|-|17
TGTGCCAGCTCAGAAGGACTAGCGGGAGCGGGCACAGATACGCAGTATTTT
CASSEGLAGAGTDTQYF
>TRBV9|TRBJ2-1|TRBD2|once|19
TGTGCCAGCAGCCGTACGGTGAGGGGTAGCGGGAGTTATTACAATGAGCAGTTCTTC
CASSRTVRGSGSYYNEQFF
>TRBV7-2|TRBJ1-2|-|medium-sized|14
TGTGCCAGCAGCTTAACGGGGGCGGACTATGGCTACACCTTC
CASSLTGADYGYTF
>TRBV30|TRBJ2-5|-|few|11
TGTGCCTGGAGTACCGCAGAGACCCAGTACTTC
CAWSTAETQYF
>TRBV4-2|TRBJ2-3|TRBD2|few|19
TGTGCCAGCAGCCAAGAGGGATCTAGCGGAGTAGCAAGCACAGATACGCAGTATTTT
CASSQEGSSGVASTDTQYF
>TRBV5-1|TRBJ2-5|TRBD1|few|12
TGCGCCAGCGGACAGGGAATAGAGACCCAGTACTTC
CASGQGIETQYF
>TRBV25-1|TRBJ2-5|TRBD2|few|17
TGTGCCAGCAGTGAATGGAGCGGGAGTCCCGGGTGGGGGACCCAGTACTTC
CASSEWSGSPGWGTQYF
>TRBV5-1|TRBJ2-5|TRBD1|many|15
TGCGCCAGCTCGCGACAGGGGGCCGCAGGAGAGACCCAGTACTTC
CASSRQGAAGETQYF
>TRBV29-1|TRBJ2-3|-|-|16
TGCAGCGTTGAGGGAGAACGGGGTTCCGCCACAGATACGCAGTATTTT
CSVEGERGSATDTQYF
>TRBV13|TRBJ2-7|TRBD1|-|14
TGTGCCAGCAGCCCGGACAGGGTTTCCTACGAGCAGTACTTC
CASSPDRVSYEQYF
>TRBV7-8|TRBJ2-3|-|-|14
TGTGCCAGCAGCGGAGCCCGGGCGGTGAATACGCAGTATTTT
CASSGARAVNTQYF